This TCR beta chain was obtained from a study of blood T cell repertoires in COVID-19. The germline V gene has CDR1 GTSNPN and CDR2 SVGIG (reference sequence). CDR3 length equals 12 residues. V shed 5 bases, J shed 10 bases, and the junction held 2 bases outside the gene matches. Libraries were prepared by immunoSEQ multiplex PCR; TCRdb keeps only in-frame clonotypes and omits some of them. The sample includes about 270,000 clones, roughly 90% seen only once; the top ten take 1.5% to 2%. This clonotype was obtained from a woman aged 60-70 years who had recovered from COVID-19. This chain links TRBV30 with TRBJ2-1, with 13 bases aligning to TRBD2. The sequenced sample consisted of PBMCs or T cells enriched from blood (not recorded which). The CDR3 DNA sequence: TGTGCCTGGGGGGGACTAGCGGGAGAGCAGTTCTTC. This encodes CAWGGLAGEQFF.